Listed below are T cell receptor beta chains from one sample, sequenced in a study of cytomegalovirus exposure and HLA in healthy donors. Libraries were prepared by immunoSEQ multiplex PCR; TCRdb keeps only in-frame clonotypes and omits some of them. The repertoire consists of under 110,000 clones, with 88% occurring once and the leading ten covering 1.5% to 2%. The sequencing input was PBMCs. All receptors derive from a woman between 18 and 29 years old in good health and CMV-seropositive. Both conserved end residues are part of each CDR3. D genes are given only for firm matches. Rows may omit the clone size; those that give it use once, few, many or a size class.

D gene,V gene,J gene,clone size,CDR3 protein,CDR3 DNA
TRBD2,TRBV15,TRBJ2-1,NA,CATSRATSVNEQFF,TGTGCCACCAGCAGGGCCACTAGCGTCAATGAGCAGTTCTTC
NA,TRBV10-2,TRBJ2-7,NA,CASDSEQYF,TGCGCCAGCGATAGCGAGCAGTACTTC
NA,TRBV28,TRBJ1-6,NA,CASSSPASPSSYNSPLHF,TGTGCCAGCAGTTCCCCCGCCTCTCCGAGCTCCTATAATTCACCCCTCCACTTT
TRBD2,TRBV7-8,TRBJ2-7,few,CASGEASGIYEQYF,TGTGCCAGCGGGGAGGCTAGCGGGATCTACGAGCAGTACTTC
TRBD1,TRBV10-3,TRBJ1-2,NA,CAISEQGLYGYTF,TGTGCCATCAGTGAACAGGGGCTTTATGGCTACACCTTC
TRBD2,TRBV11-2,TRBJ2-1,NA,CASSWTLAGEPLGQQFF,TGTGCCAGCAGCTGGACCCTAGCGGGGGAGCCCCTTGGTCAGCAGTTCTTC
NA,TRBV2,TRBJ2-5,once,CASLENPSADLETQYF,TGTGCCAGCCTCGAAAACCCTAGCGCTGACCTAGAGACCCAGTACTTC
NA,TRBV11-2,TRBJ2-3,once,CASSLDRTDTQYF,TGTGCCAGCAGCTTAGATCGGACAGATACGCAGTATTTT
TRBD1,TRBV2,TRBJ2-7,few,CASSAGQGAYEQYF,TGTGCCAGCAGCGCGGGACAGGGGGCCTACGAGCAGTACTTC
TRBD1,TRBV25-1,TRBJ2-3,few,CASSELDSHRGPDTQYF,TGTGCCAGCAGTGAACTCGACTCACACAGGGGCCCAGATACGCAGTATTTT
NA,TRBV27,TRBJ2-3,NA,CASSLYLGGTLTDTQYF,TGTGCCAGCAGTTTATATCTCGGCGGAACGCTCACAGATACGCAGTATTTT
TRBD1,TRBV7-6,TRBJ1-5,NA,CASSRDRGQPQHF,TGTGCCAGCAGCCGGGACAGGGGTCAGCCCCAGCATTTT
TRBD1,TRBV7-8,TRBJ2-2,NA,CASSFPGQGPTGELFF,TGTGCCAGCAGCTTTCCGGGACAGGGGCCCACCGGGGAGCTGTTTTTT
TRBD1,TRBV11-2,TRBJ1-4,NA,CASSQTGVREKLFF,TGTGCCAGCAGCCAAACAGGGGTCCGGGAAAAACTGTTTTTT
NA,TRBV25-1,TRBJ2-7,NA,CASTPDRFPYEQYF,TGTGCCAGCACACCCGACAGGTTCCCCTACGAGCAGTACTTC
TRBD1,TRBV27,TRBJ1-5,NA,CASKITGANQPQHF,TGTGCCAGCAAAATTACAGGGGCCAATCAGCCCCAGCATTTT
NA,TRBV19,TRBJ1-1,NA,CATNPTGTEAFF,TGTGCCACCAACCCAACAGGGACTGAAGCTTTCTTT
NA,TRBV7-9,TRBJ2-7,few,CASSFSSYEQYF,TGTGCCAGCAGCTTTAGCTCCTACGAGCAGTACTTC
TRBD1,TRBV6-5,TRBJ1-1,NA,CASFNRGNTEAFF,TGTGCCAGCTTTAACAGGGGGAACACTGAAGCTTTCTTT
NA,TRBV28,TRBJ1-2,NA,CASSAAKGQGSYGYTF,TGTGCCAGCAGCGCAGCTAAGGGACAAGGGAGCTATGGCTACACCTTC
TRBD2,TRBV4-3,TRBJ2-2,NA,CASSPLAGGLTGELFF,TGCGCCAGCAGCCCATTAGCGGGGGGCCTCACCGGGGAGCTGTTTTTT
TRBD2,TRBV7-7,TRBJ2-3,NA,CASSSSGAADTQYF,TGTGCTAGCAGCTCAAGCGGGGCCGCAGATACGCAGTATTTT